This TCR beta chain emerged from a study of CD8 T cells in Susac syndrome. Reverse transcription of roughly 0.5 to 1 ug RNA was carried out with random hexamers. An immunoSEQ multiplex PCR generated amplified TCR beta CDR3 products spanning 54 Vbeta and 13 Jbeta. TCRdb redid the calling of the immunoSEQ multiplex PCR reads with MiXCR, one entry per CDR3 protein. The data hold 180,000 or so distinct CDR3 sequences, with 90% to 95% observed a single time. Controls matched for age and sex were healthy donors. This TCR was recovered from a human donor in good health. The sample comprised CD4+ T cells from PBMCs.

CDR3 region: CASSRRTSGTQYF. CDR3 nucleotide sequence: TGTGCCAGCAGCCGAAGGACTAGCGGAACCCAGTACTTC. This chain joins TRBV28 and TRBJ2-5; TRBD2 matches 10 bases. The CDR3 extends over 13 amino acids. The ends lost 6 bases at V and 8 bases at J; junction bases unmatched: 6. Germline assignment: CDR1 MDHEN and CDR2 SYDVKM.